The 13 T cell receptor beta chains below all came from one sample that was sequenced in a study of blood T cell repertoires in COVID-19. Repertoires were generated with immunoSEQ multiplex PCR, while TCRdb's copy carries only in-frame clones and drops some. The repertoire has about 120,000 clones, roughly four fifths of them found once; the top ten carry around 10%. Sequenced input: peripheral blood. These TCRs come from a human donor in a cohort sampled during active COVID-19.

The CDR3 spells CASSPNFRAQETQYF. CDR3 nucleotides: TGCGCCAGCAGCCCCAACTTCAGGGCTCAAGAGACCCAGTACTTC. The V and J genes are TRBV5-1 and TRBJ2-5, with D possibly being TRBD1 (5 bases). This CDR3 contains 15 residues. Germline assignment: CDR1 SGHRS and CDR2 YFSETQ. With 4 bases removed from V and 2 bases from J, the gap between germline ends came to 15 bases.

This clone appeared once. The chain carries TRBV5-8 and TRBJ1-4; D ambiguous. V shed 7 bases and J shed 5 bases, with 18 bases lying between them. Germline lookup yields CDR1 SGHTS and CDR2 YDEGEE. This CDR3 is built from 15 residues. CDR3 loop: CASDPRGIQNEKLFF. The CDR3 DNA is TGTGCCAGCGACCCACGAGGGATTCAGAATGAAAAACTGTTTTTT.

The V gene is TRBV29-1, the J gene TRBJ2-5, with 8 bases aligning to TRBD1. V dropped 4 bases and J dropped 3; count of bases not matched to a gene: 7. There are 14 residues in the CDR3. The germline gives CDR1 SQVTM, CDR2 ANQGSEA. CDR3 region: CSVGRGQVKETQYF. CDR3 nucleotide sequence: TGCAGCGTTGGCCGGGGACAGGTGAAAGAGACCCAGTACTTC.

DNA of the CDR3: TGTGCCAGCCTCGATCCGGGACAGTCTCATGAGCAGTTCTTC. It is translated as CASLDPGQSHEQFF. The V and J genes are TRBV5-6 and TRBJ2-1; 7 bases line up with TRBD1. The CDR3 length is 14 residues. V trimming: 7 bases; J trimming: 8 bases; junction bases outside the gene matches: 12. Germline V lookup: CDR1 SGHDT, CDR2 YYEEEE.

CDR3 residues: CASSPPKAGGTDTQYF. The DNA for the CDR3 is TGTGCCAGCTCACCACCGAAGGCCGGAGGCACAGATACGCAGTATTTT. The gene calls are TRBV18 and TRBJ2-3; D remains unclear. CDR1 KGHSH and CDR2 LQKENI come from the germline V gene. The CDR3 is 16 amino acids. The V and J ends lost 0 bases and 1 base respectively, with 11 bases between them.

There are a few counts of this clone. V and J are TRBV19 and TRBJ1-4, with a possible D match to TRBD1 (5 bases). The V gene lost 3 bases and the J gene lost 5 bases, with 16 bases spanning the gap. CDR1 LNHDA and CDR2 SQIVND come from the germline V gene (reference sequence). This CDR3 is 16 amino acids long. CDR3 sequence: CASSIGPQDGNEKLFF. The CDR3 DNA follows: TGTGCCAGTAGTATCGGCCCACAGGACGGGAATGAAAAACTGTTTTTT.

This clone was recorded only once. The chain links TRBV4-2 to TRBJ1-2; 9 nucleotides line up with TRBD1. CDR3 length equals 14 residues. The J segment lost 3 bases and the V segment lost 4 bases, leaving 3 bases of the junction unmatched. The germline CDR1 and CDR2 sequences are LGHNA and YNFKEQ. The CDR3 loop is CASSRDREDYGYTF. Written as DNA, the CDR3 is TGTGCCAGCAGCCGGGACAGGGAGGACTATGGCTACACCTTC.

The CDR3 nucleotides are TGCGCCAGCAGCCAAGTTGTAGACAGGGGGGTCTATGGCTACACCTTC. It encodes CASSQVVDRGVYGYTF. The rearrangement links TRBV4-1 to TRBJ1-2, with 9 bases aligning to TRBD1. The CDR3 is made up of 16 amino acids. Germline trimming cut 1 base from V and 4 bases from J; bases unmatched to any gene: 7. Germline V lookup: CDR1 MGHRA, CDR2 YSYEKL.

The chain uses TRBV2 and TRBJ2-2; tentatively, D is TRBD1 (6 bases). The CDR3 runs to 13 residues. The V gene's germline CDR1 is SNHLY and CDR2 FYNNEI. V lost 7 bases and J lost 6, with 12 bases in between. The CDR3 sequence: CASMGRQAGELFF. The CDR3 nucleotides read TGTGCCAGCATGGGGCGACAGGCCGGGGAGCTGTTTTTT.

This sequence joins TRBV5-8 and TRBJ2-5, with 7 nucleotides matching TRBD1. Germline CDR1 SGHTS, CDR2 YDEGEE. CDR3 length equals 15 residues. The V segment lost 4 bases and the J segment 4 bases; nucleotides outside the gene matches: 10. CDR3 sequence (DNA): TGTGCCAGCAGCCCCAAGACAGGGCCCCCAGAGACCCAGTACTTC. Encoded protein: CASSPKTGPPETQYF.

V usage is TRBV6-5 and J usage is TRBJ1-3; maybe TRBD1 (5 bases). The CDR3 length is 14 residues. Trimming left V 0 bases short and J 2 bases short, with 5 bases between. Germline V gene sequence: CDR1 MNHEY, CDR2 SVGAGI. The chain's CDR3 is CASSYSGAGNTIYF. The CDR3 region has the DNA TGTGCCAGCAGTTACTCAGGGGCTGGAAACACCATATATTTT.

The chain carries TRBV7-2 and TRBJ1-6; 7 bases line up with TRBD1. The CDR3 covers 13 residues. Germline V gene lookup returns CDR1 SGHTA and CDR2 FQGNSA. V dropped 1 base and J dropped 9; count of bases not matched to a gene: 0. The CDR3 protein is CASSLDRGSPLHF. As DNA, the CDR3 is TGTGCCAGCAGCTTAGACAGGGGTTCACCCCTCCACTTT.

The rearrangement uses TRBV6-2 or TRBV6-3 and TRBJ2-3; 10 bases align to TRBD2. This CDR3 has 16 amino acids. V lost 3 bases to trimming and J lost 0 bases; unmatched junction nucleotides: 3. The germline V gene encodes CDR1 MNHEY and CDR2 SVGEGT. As DNA, the CDR3 is TGTGCCAGCAGTTATAAGACTAGCGGGAGCACAGATACGCAGTATTTT. The encoded protein is CASSYKTSGSTDTQYF.